This T cell receptor (beta chain) emerged from a study of yellow fever vaccine responses in identical twins. General study points: Reportedly, the response of twins' T cells to the vaccine seemed partly convergent, partly personalized.

As regards this clonotype: Its cognate antigen is unknown.

The CDR3 consists of 13 residues. V was cut by 4 bases and J by 4 bases, with 11 bases left in between. Germline V gives CDR1 KGHSH, CDR2 LQKENI. MiXCR, applied by TCRdb to the RT-PCR reads, yields one record per CDR3 protein. The data contain about 19,000 distinct CDR3 sequences, approximately 71% of them singletons. The sequence was obtained from a woman aged 18-35 years who received the yellow fever vaccine. This chain links TRBV18 with TRBJ2-7, with D maybe TRBD1 (5 bases). The material was T cells from blood (PBMCs), unsorted or a sorted subset (not recorded which), obtained before or after yellow fever vaccination (not recorded which). The CDR3 loop reads CASSLSDRYEQYF. The CDR3 nucleotides are TGTGCCAGCTCACTCTCCGACAGATACGAGCAGTACTTC.